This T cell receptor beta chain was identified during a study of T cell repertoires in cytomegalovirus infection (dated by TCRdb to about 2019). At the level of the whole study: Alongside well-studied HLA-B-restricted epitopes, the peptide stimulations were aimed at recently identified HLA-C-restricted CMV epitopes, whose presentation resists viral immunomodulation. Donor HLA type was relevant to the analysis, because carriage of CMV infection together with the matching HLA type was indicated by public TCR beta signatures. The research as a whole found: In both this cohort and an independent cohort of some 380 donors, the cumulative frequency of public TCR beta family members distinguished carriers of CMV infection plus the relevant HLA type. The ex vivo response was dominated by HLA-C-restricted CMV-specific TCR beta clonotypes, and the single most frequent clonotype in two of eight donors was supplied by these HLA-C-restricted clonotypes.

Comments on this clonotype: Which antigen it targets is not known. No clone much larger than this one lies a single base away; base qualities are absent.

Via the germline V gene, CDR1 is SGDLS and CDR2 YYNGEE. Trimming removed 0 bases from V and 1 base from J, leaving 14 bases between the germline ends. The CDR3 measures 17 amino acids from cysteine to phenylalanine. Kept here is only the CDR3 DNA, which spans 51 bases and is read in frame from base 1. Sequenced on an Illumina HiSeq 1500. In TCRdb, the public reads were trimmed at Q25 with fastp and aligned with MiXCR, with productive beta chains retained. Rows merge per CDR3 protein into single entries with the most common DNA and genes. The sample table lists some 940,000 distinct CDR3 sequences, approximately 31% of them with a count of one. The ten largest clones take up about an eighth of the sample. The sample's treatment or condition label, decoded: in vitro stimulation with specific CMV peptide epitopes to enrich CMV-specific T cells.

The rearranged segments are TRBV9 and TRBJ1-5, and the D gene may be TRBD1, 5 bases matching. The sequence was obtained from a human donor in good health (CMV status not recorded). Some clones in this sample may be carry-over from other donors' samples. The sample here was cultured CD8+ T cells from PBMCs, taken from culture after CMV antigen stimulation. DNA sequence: TGTGCCAGCAGCGTAGACCCTCCTGGACAAAGCAATCAGCCCCAGCATTTT. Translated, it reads CASSVDPPGQSNQPQHF.